One sample yielded the 19 T cell receptor beta chains listed below, sequenced in a study of T cells after somatic rescue of genetic block (dated by TCRdb to about 2020). The library came from the immunoSEQ multiplex PCR assay. As stored in TCRdb, this immuneACCESS dataset retains in-frame rearrangements with V and J assigned. A fraction of the clones does not appear; measured against another copy, unresolved V genes explain less than half of the discrepancy, and the remainder lacks a known reason. The sample has 70,000 or so clones on record, under 95% of them singletons. The top ten clonotypes cover about 3% of the sample. The sample was peripheral blood mononuclear cells (PBMCs). Receptors originate from a man aged 35 to 55.

V gene TRBV6-5 combines with J gene TRBJ2-5, with 10 positions matching TRBD2. The DNA matches TRBJ2-7 better at its end, which makes the J call doubtful. This CDR3 region has 13 residues. In germline, CDR1 is MNHEY, CDR2 SVGAGI. The CDR3 loop is CASRETSGYEQYF. The CDR3 DNA sequence: TGTGCCAGCAGAGAGACTAGCGGGTACGAGCAGTACTTC.

The chain uses TRBV12-5 and TRBJ2-5; 11 nucleotides align to TRBD2. This CDR3 spans 14 amino acids. The V and J ends lost 9 bases and 5 bases, in that order; junction bases with no gene match: 8. Looked up from germline, CDR1 is LGHNT and CDR2 is FRNRAP. CDR3 protein: CASGSSGGPETQYF. The CDR3 DNA reads as TGTGCTAGCGGATCTAGCGGGGGGCCCGAGACCCAGTACTTC.

This clone has just one count. The chain uses TRBV6-4 and TRBJ2-3, with 13 bases identical to TRBD2. J lost 2 bases, V lost 2 bases, and 1 base had no gene match. Per the germline V gene, CDR1 is MRHNA and CDR2 is SNTAGT. This CDR3 is 16 amino acids long. The CDR3 reads CASSDGTSGATDTQYF. The CDR3 bases are TGTGCCAGCAGTGACGGGACTAGCGGGGCCACAGATACGCAGTATTTT.

This clone was seen only once. This chain uses TRBV19 with TRBJ2-3; D gene ambiguous. The germline CDR1 and CDR2 sequences are LNHDA and SQIVND (reference sequence). The V end was cut by 1 base, the J end by 1 base, with 9 bases between. The CDR3 is made up of 15 amino acids. CDR3 residues: CASSIAGRGTDTQYF. CDR3 nucleotides: TGTGCCAGTAGTATAGCGGGCAGAGGCACAGATACGCAGTATTTT.

J is TRBJ2-1 and V is TRBV19; D is ambiguous. Trimming removed 6 bases at V and 4 bases at J, with 4 bases between. The CDR3 sequence is 11 residues long. Germline loops: CDR1 LNHDA, CDR2 SQIVND (reference sequence). The CDR3: CASRGYNEQFF. CDR3 DNA sequence: TGTGCCAGTAGGGGGTACAATGAGCAGTTCTTC.

The V call is TRBV7-9, the J call TRBJ2-7; D is undetermined. V was shortened by 5 bases and J by 4 bases, with 15 bases between the two germline ends. The CDR3 totals 14 residues. The germline CDR1 and CDR2 sequences are SEHNR and FQNEAQ (reference sequence). CDR3 sequence: CASSRFGVGYEQYF. The CDR3 DNA follows: TGTGCCAGCAGCCGGTTTGGGGTAGGGTACGAGCAGTACTTC.

The chain couples TRBV5-1 to TRBJ2-7; the match to TRBD1 covers 7 bases. Trimming removed 4 bases from V and 3 bases from J; junction bases left unmatched: 7. Germline values: CDR1 SGHRS, CDR2 YFSETQ. The CDR3 runs to 14 residues. The chain's CDR3 is CASSPRDRGYEQYF. The CDR3 DNA is TGCGCCAGCAGCCCGAGGGACAGAGGCTACGAGCAGTACTTC.

This clone came up a few times. The chain couples TRBV2 to TRBJ2-7; D not resolved. This CDR3 contains 14 residues. In germline, CDR1 is SNHLY, CDR2 FYNNEI. The V end was cut by 4 bases, the J end by 6 bases, with 16 bases between. The CDR3 DNA follows: TGTGCCAGCAGTGGGGTGCTTGGGTCAGGCGAGCAGTACTTC. It translates to CASSGVLGSGEQYF.

This sequence joins TRBV5-4 and TRBJ2-7; D unresolved. Trimming removed 4 bases from V and 2 bases from J, with 13 bases in between. Germline CDR1 reads SGHNT; CDR2 reads YYREEE (reference sequence). The CDR3 spans 14 residues. The CDR3 region has the DNA TGTGCCAGCAGCGATGGGCAGCTGCCCTACGAGCAGTACTTC. The encoded protein is CASSDGQLPYEQYF.

The chain has TRBV13 and TRBJ2-5; no reliable D call. The CDR3 spans 13 residues. CDR1 and CDR2 from the germline V gene are PRHDT and FYEKMQ (reference sequence). The germline V and J ends were trimmed by 0 bases and 3 bases, with 5 bases remaining between them. CDR3: CASSLGNEETQYF. The CDR3 DNA reads as TGTGCCAGCAGCTTAGGCAACGAAGAGACCCAGTACTTC.

J is TRBJ1-2 and V is TRBV5-4; no firm D call. Germline CDR1 and CDR2: SGHNT and YYREEE (reference sequence). The ends were cut back, 3 bases at V and 2 bases at J, with 8 bases in the middle. The CDR3 loop spans 13 amino acids. The CDR3 sequence is CASSSGTNYGYTF. The CDR3 region has the DNA TGTGCCAGCAGCTCCGGAACAAACTATGGCTACACCTTC.

The gene calls are TRBV28 and TRBJ2-1, with TRBD2 matching over 10 bases. Germline lookup yields CDR1 MDHEN and CDR2 SYDVKM. This CDR3 has 17 residues. With 2 bases clipped from V and 6 bases from J, the junction kept 10 bases outside the gene matches. CDR3 sequence: CASSLHFGTSVANEQFF. CDR3 bases: TGTGCCAGCAGTTTACATTTCGGGACTAGCGTCGCCAATGAGCAGTTCTTC.

The CDR3 loop is CASTGTVNTEAFF. The CDR3 bases are TGTGCCAGCACTGGGACAGTGAACACTGAAGCTTTCTTT. The chain is built from TRBV18 and TRBJ1-1, with TRBD1 identical over 7 bases. The CDR3 is 13 residues long. Germline-derived CDR1 and CDR2 are KGHSH and LQKENI. The V gene end was trimmed by 8 bases and the J gene end by 0 bases; junction bases not matched to a gene: 3.

The V gene is TRBV7-8, the J gene TRBJ2-7; 13 bases are shared with TRBD2. The V and J ends lost 6 bases and 2 bases, in that order; junction bases with no gene match: 1. This CDR3 comprises 14 residues. Looked up from germline, CDR1 is SGHVS and CDR2 is FQNEAQ. For the CDR3, the DNA is TGTGCCAGCAGACTAGCGGGGGGGGCCTACGAGCAGTACTTC. Protein product: CASRLAGGAYEQYF. Using reference TRBV7-8 and TRBJ2-7 for the parts outside the CDR3, the full variable domain is GAGVSQSPRYKVAKRGQDVALRCDPISGHVSLFWYQQALGQGPEFLTYFQNEAQLDKSGLPSDRFFAERPEGSVSTLKIQRTQQEDSAVYLCASRLAGGAYEQYFGPGTRLTVT.

The chain is built from TRBV7-3 and TRBJ2-1, with 13 bases aligning to TRBD2. This CDR3 region has 15 residues. Germline-derived CDR1 and CDR2 are SGHTA and FQGTGA. With V trimmed by 4 bases and J by 9 bases, 6 bases remained unmatched. As DNA, the CDR3 is TGTGCCAGCAGCTCCACTAGCGGGGGGGCCGCTGAGCAGTTCTTC. Amino acids: CASSSTSGGAAEQFF.

The J gene is TRBJ1-4, the V gene TRBV5-4; 7 bases are shared with TRBD1. Germline CDR1 and CDR2: SGHNT and YYREEE (reference sequence). This CDR3 contains 16 residues. Trimming removed 3 bases from V and 1 base from J; junction bases left unmatched: 6. CDR3 coding DNA: TGTGCCAGCAGCTCAATTTACAGGGGAACTAATGAAAAACTGTTTTTT. Residues: CASSSIYRGTNEKLFF.

This chain connects TRBV14 to TRBJ1-2; 7 bases map to TRBD1. The CDR3 covers 17 residues. Germline CDR1 SGHDN, CDR2 FVKESK. The V and J ends lost 3 bases and 4 bases, in that order; junction bases with no gene match: 14. The chain's CDR3 is CASSHGLWTGLFYGYTF. The CDR3, as DNA: TGTGCCAGCAGCCACGGTCTTTGGACAGGACTCTTCTATGGCTACACCTTC.

The rearrangement joins TRBV7-3 to TRBJ1-3, with 8 nucleotides matching TRBD1. The CDR3 runs to 16 residues. Germline-derived CDR1 and CDR2 are SGHTA and FQGTGA. V gave up 5 bases and J gave up 4 bases; unmatched junction bases: 10. This chain's CDR3 is CASSPGQGSGGNTIYF. CDR3 DNA: TGTGCCAGCAGCCCCGGACAGGGCTCTGGAGGAAACACCATATATTTT.

The V gene is TRBV5-1, the J gene TRBJ2-2; 8 positions agree with TRBD2. Germline lookup yields CDR1 SGHRS and CDR2 YFSETQ. The CDR3 loop spans 15 amino acids. J gave up 1 base and V 2 bases, and 1 base lay outside the gene matches. This CDR3 reads CASSLTSGNTGELFF. In DNA, the CDR3 is TGCGCCAGCAGCTTAACTAGCGGGAACACCGGGGAGCTGTTTTTT.